This is a list of T cell receptor beta chains from one sample in a study of control samples from healthy donors and cancer patients. The protocol was immunoSEQ multiplex PCR, while the TCRdb copy is restricted to in-frame clones and leaves out a portion. The sample holds 90,000 to 110,000 clones, about 83% seen once. The sequenced sample was blood. The source of these receptors is a woman aged 45-65 years in good health. Each CDR3 is given without its conserved first and last residue. Each record gives: D gene, CDR3 length, V gene, CDR3 protein. The D gene is left open where the match is weak.

>-|11|TRBV28
ASWGGGVETQY
>TRBD1|17|TRBV18
ASSHTDRVWTNSNQPQH
>-|12|TRBV7-6
ASTPPGLYNEQF
>-|11|TRBV14
ASSPTASDTQY
>-|11|TRBV5-1
ASSFAGGTEAF
>-|11|TRBV27
ASSFSRRDKQY
>-|12|TRBV3-1/TRBV3-2
ASSPQGRDSPLH
>-|11|TRBV29-1
SVEVGGNYEQY
>TRBD1|15|TRBV24-1
ATSGSKTGGTNEKLF
>-|9|TRBV5-4
ASSSYETQY
>-|14|TRBV4-3
ASSQATGLGKETQY
>TRBD2|16|TRBV6-2/TRBV6-3
ASSYRPDSLAGEETQY
>-|14|TRBV27
ASSPRVLGPNSPLH
>-|10|TRBV9
ASSGGYNEQF
>-|15|TRBV27
ASSLSGSGSSVPPLH
>TRBD1|13|TRBV18
ASSPTGTKNTEAF
>-|18|TRBV6-1
ASSEMSGAGGGTLADTQY
>TRBD1|13|TRBV6-1
ASSEGQGARQPQH
>TRBD1|14|TRBV18
ASSPKDRVEVYEQY
>-|16|TRBV18
ASSPTPGQGAGANVLT
>-|11|TRBV5-1
ASTHPGTGELF
>-|12|TRBV5-1
ASSLEPTNEKLF
>TRBD2|13|TRBV11-3
ASSPSSGTYNEQF
>-|10|TRBV4-2
ASSQETGRLF
>-|11|TRBV9
ASSARLADTQY
>-|10|TRBV7-2
ASRSDTDTQY
>TRBD1|13|TRBV28
ASSSDRLNTGELF